The text below deals with one TCR beta chain. The target antigen is unknown. 5'RACE, which relied on constant-segment primers, yielded TCR alpha and TCR beta cDNA libraries carrying sample barcodes and UMIs. TCRdb fed the 5' RACE reads into MiXCR, producing one record per CDR3 protein. The sample has around 200,000 distinct CDR3 sequences; about a fifth are singletons. CDR1 SGHRS and CDR2 YFSETQ come from the germline V gene. The length of the CDR3 is 13 residues. Trimming took 0 bases from V and 4 from J, leaving 7 bases between them. The sample is drawn from a study of T-cell memory formation after mild COVID-19. Broader study findings: Pre-infection memory held some responding clones, suggesting pre-existing cross-reactive T cells responded. Day 15 to 85 contracting clones showed balanced CD4/CD8; later expanders leaned CD4+.

The receptor was isolated from a man aged 18-30 years who had mild COVID-19 (a few samples of this study predate the infection). Cell type and time point are not known. The chain carries TRBV5-1 and TRBJ2-5, with a possible D match to TRBD2 (5 bases). Material for sequencing was PBMCs or a T cell subset sorted from them (not recorded which). Here the CDR3 DNA reads TGCGCCAGCAGCTTGGGGACTTCAGAGACCCAGTACTTC. This gives the protein CASSLGTSETQYF.